Shown below are 22 T cell receptor beta chains from a single sample sequenced in a study of blood T cell repertoires in COVID-19 (dated by TCRdb to about 2020). The library was made by the immunoSEQ multiplex PCR assay. What TCRdb holds here is the immuneACCESS table cut down to in-frame rearrangements. Part of the clones is not present; checked against another copy, under half of the missing clones reflect an unresolved V gene, and the others are unexplained. The sample contains 110,000 to 150,000 clones, about 76% of them found a single time. The top ten constitute 7% to 10% of the sample. The sample consisted of peripheral blood. Receptors were obtained from a human donor in a cohort sampled during active COVID-19.

A note on this clone: At one end the junction does not follow the germline gene, possibly because of a read error. The J gene is TRBJ2-1, the V gene TRBV5-1, with 10 positions matching TRBD2. The CDR3 runs to 16 residues. The germline V gene encodes CDR1 SGHRS and CDR2 YFSETQ. CDR3 sequence (DNA): TGCGTCAGCAGCCGGGCGGCCGGGACTAGCGACAATGAGCAGTTCTTC. Protein sequence: CVSSRAAGTSDNEQFF.

The rearrangement joins TRBV5-5 to TRBJ2-7; weak D call: TRBD2 (6 bases). The CDR3 totals 15 residues. Deletions cut 1 base from V and 2 bases from J, with 13 bases between. Looked up from germline, CDR1 is SGHKS and CDR2 is YYEKEE (reference sequence). The CDR3 protein is CASSLWGLPTYEQYF. DNA for the CDR3: TGTGCCAGCAGCTTGTGGGGACTTCCTACCTACGAGCAGTACTTC.

The chain couples TRBV9 to TRBJ2-1; the D gene is possibly TRBD2 (6 bases). The V gene's germline CDR1 is SGDLS and CDR2 YYNGEE. The CDR3 length is 14 residues. V was trimmed by 0 bases and J by 5 bases, leaving 9 bases between them. CDR3 sequence (DNA): TGTGCCAGCAGCGTAGGTCGGGGGAACAATGAGCAGTTCTTC. Translating gives CASSVGRGNNEQFF.

The chain uses TRBV27 and TRBJ2-7, with 8 bases fitting TRBD1. The CDR3 sequence is 14 residues long. V shed 5 bases, J shed 4 bases, and the junction held 7 bases outside the gene matches. From germline, CDR1 is MNHEY and CDR2 SMNVEV (reference sequence). CDR3 protein: CASSGGQDFYEQYF. The CDR3 nucleotides read TGTGCCAGCAGTGGGGGACAGGACTTTTACGAGCAGTACTTC.

The gene calls are TRBV24-1 and TRBJ2-7; 8 positions agree with TRBD1. This CDR3 comprises 15 residues. Germline CDR1 and CDR2: KGHDR and SFDVKD. V gave up 4 bases and J gave up 4 bases; unmatched junction bases: 8. The CDR3 is CATSEPGQVGYEQYF. Here the CDR3 DNA reads TGTGCCACCAGTGAACCGGGACAGGTGGGATACGAGCAGTACTTC.

The V and J genes are TRBV5-1 and TRBJ2-7, with 10 bases identical to TRBD1. This CDR3 contains 13 residues. From germline, CDR1 is SGHRS and CDR2 YFSETQ. V lost 3 bases to trimming and J lost 6 bases; unmatched junction nucleotides: 3. CDR3 sequence: CASSSRDRGEQYF. The CDR3 bases are TGCGCCAGCAGCTCAAGGGACAGGGGCGAGCAGTACTTC.

This clone showed up just a few times. This sequence joins TRBV29-1 and TRBJ2-2, with unresolved D. CDR3 length: 12 residues. V shed 4 bases and J shed 6 bases, with 9 bases lying between them. In germline, CDR1 is SQVTM, CDR2 ANQGSEA. The CDR3 spells CSVVGSAGELFF. The DNA of the CDR3 is TGCAGCGTTGTCGGGTCGGCCGGGGAGCTGTTTTTT.

The rearrangement uses TRBV6-5 and TRBJ2-7, with 9 bases identical to TRBD1. V trimming: 5 bases; J trimming: 4 bases; junction bases outside the gene matches: 6. The CDR3 consists of 14 residues. Looked up from germline, CDR1 is MNHEY and CDR2 is SVGAGI. The CDR3 DNA sequence: TGTGCCAGCAGTAAATGGGGACAGGGTTACGAGCAGTACTTC. It is translated as CASSKWGQGYEQYF.

This clone has a single count. V gene TRBV15 combines with J gene TRBJ2-3; TRBD2 is a possible D gene (6 bases). The CDR3 length is 14 residues. Trimming cost V 2 bases and J 7 bases, with 13 bases left between them. From germline, CDR1 is LNHNV and CDR2 YYDKDF (reference sequence). CDR3 in amino acids: CATSRTGVAYTQYF. CDR3 nucleotide sequence: TGTGCCACCAGCAGAACGGGAGTAGCATATACGCAGTATTTT. Full variable domain (missing parts from reference TRBV15 and TRBJ2-3): DAMVIQNPRYQVTQFGKPVTLSCSQTLNHNVMYWYQQKSSQAPKLLFHYYDKDFNNEADTPDNFQSRRPNTSFCFLDIRSPGLGDTAMYLCATSRTGVAYTQYFGPGTRLTVL.

The chain employs TRBV29-1 and TRBJ2-1; a possible D gene is TRBD1 (6 bases). The ends were cut back, 4 bases at V and 7 bases at J, with 11 bases in the middle. Per germline, CDR1 SQVTM and CDR2 ANQGSEA. The CDR3 spans 12 residues. The CDR3 is CSVGQGWNEQFF. CDR3 nucleotide sequence: TGCAGCGTTGGTCAGGGGTGGAATGAGCAGTTCTTC.

This sequence joins TRBV19 and TRBJ1-1; 7 bases agree with TRBD1. Looked up from germline, CDR1 is LNHDA and CDR2 is SQIVND (reference sequence). The CDR3 loop spans 20 amino acids. The J segment lost 0 bases and the V segment lost 6 bases, leaving 22 bases of the junction unmatched. CDR3 bases: TGTGCCAGTAGCATGGGGATTCGACAGGGTGGTCTTTCTATGAACACTGAAGCTTTCTTT. As protein: CASSMGIRQGGLSMNTEAFF. Full variable domain (remainder filled in from reference TRBV19 and TRBJ1-1): DGGITQSPKYLFRKEGQNVTLSCEQNLNHDAMYWYRQDPGQGLRLIYYSQIVNDFQKGDIAEGYSVSREKKESFPLTVTSAQKNPTAFYLCASSMGIRQGGLSMNTEAFFGQGTRLTVV.

J is TRBJ1-3 and V is TRBV29-1, with 7 nucleotides matching TRBD1. This CDR3 region has 13 residues. Germline trimming cut 6 bases from V and 4 bases from J; bases unmatched to any gene: 6. CDR1 is SQVTM and CDR2 is ANQGSEA in the germline V gene. The CDR3 spells CSVDREVGNTIYF. CDR3 in DNA: TGCAGCGTAGACAGGGAGGTCGGAAACACCATATATTTT.

CDR3 sequence: CASSSPSGGGTDTQYF. Here the CDR3 DNA reads TGTGCCAGCAGTTCACCCTCAGGGGGCGGCACAGATACGCAGTATTTT. This chain joins TRBV27 and TRBJ2-3; TRBD1 matches 8 bases. The CDR3 is 16 residues long. With 4 bases clipped from V and 1 base from J, the junction kept 7 bases outside the gene matches. CDR1 and CDR2 (germline): MNHEY, SMNVEV (reference sequence).

V is TRBV4-2 and J is TRBJ2-7; perhaps TRBD1 as D (5 bases). The CDR3 runs 14 residues. Germline V gene data show CDR1 as LGHNA and CDR2 as YNFKEQ. V lost 3 bases and J lost 3, with 12 bases in between. CDR3 in DNA: TGTGCCAGCAGCCAGTTTCAGGGCAACTACGAGCAGTACTTC. Translation: CASSQFQGNYEQYF.

V gene TRBV24-1 combines with J gene TRBJ2-5; 7 bases agree with TRBD2. Per the germline V gene, CDR1 is KGHDR and CDR2 is SFDVKD. Losses at the gene ends were 4 bases for V and 2 bases for J; bases not matched to a gene: 6. The CDR3 runs to 15 residues. Here the CDR3 reads CATSDPTSRQETQYF. Here the CDR3 DNA reads TGTGCCACCAGTGACCCGACTAGCCGGCAAGAGACCCAGTACTTC.

This sequence joins TRBV5-4 and TRBJ2-7; 14 bases are shared with TRBD2. V trimming: 0 bases; J trimming: 3 bases; junction bases outside the gene matches: 2. Germline assignment: CDR1 SGHNT and CDR2 YYREEE (reference sequence). The CDR3 extends over 16 amino acids. CDR3 in amino acids: CASSLGGTSGGYEQYF. In DNA form, the CDR3 reads TGTGCCAGCAGCTTGGGCGGGACTAGCGGGGGCTACGAGCAGTACTTC.

V and J are TRBV28 and TRBJ2-7; D may be TRBD1 (6 bases). With 4 bases removed from V and 0 bases from J, the gap between germline ends came to 13 bases. Germline CDR1 reads MDHEN; CDR2 reads SYDVKM. The CDR3 spans 15 residues. CDR3 protein: CASSSPDRTSYEQYF. CDR3 in DNA: TGTGCCAGCAGTTCCCCCGACAGGACCTCCTACGAGCAGTACTTC.

This clone was picked up a small number of times. The chain has TRBV10-3 and TRBJ2-7; D is ambiguous. The V end was cut by 5 bases, the J end by 1 base, with 12 bases between. The CDR3 runs 14 residues. Germline V lookup: CDR1 ENHRY, CDR2 SYGVKD. The CDR3 DNA reads as TGTGCCATCAGTTTAGATGGTCTTTCCTACGAGCAGTACTTC. Amino acids: CAISLDGLSYEQYF.

The rearrangement uses TRBV15 and TRBJ1-3, with TRBD1 identical over 7 bases. J lost 8 bases, V lost 1 base, and 5 bases had no gene match. CDR3 length equals 14 residues. Germline V gene data show CDR1 as LNHNV and CDR2 as YYDKDF (reference sequence). This CDR3 is CATSRAGGTDTIYF. In DNA form, the CDR3 reads TGTGCCACCAGCAGAGCAGGGGGTACTGACACCATATATTTT.

V usage is TRBV27 and J usage is TRBJ2-3; D gene uncertain. Germline V gene data show CDR1 as MNHEY and CDR2 as SMNVEV (reference sequence). Trimming removed 6 bases from V and 0 bases from J, with 4 bases in between. This CDR3 contains 12 residues. The CDR3 nucleotides read TGTGCCAGCAGCCGTAGCACAGATACGCAGTATTTT. The encoded protein is CASSRSTDTQYF.

CDR3 sequence reads: CASSPDRNQPQHF. In DNA form, the CDR3 reads TGTGCCAGCAGCCCGGACAGGAATCAGCCCCAGCATTTT. The chain combines TRBV7-6 with TRBJ1-5, with 7 positions matching TRBD1. This CDR3 spans 13 amino acids. Germline V gene data show CDR1 as SGHVS and CDR2 as FNYEAQ. J gave up 4 bases and V 5 bases, and 2 bases lay outside the gene matches.

The V call is TRBV5-5, the J call TRBJ2-7, with 7 bases that match TRBD2. The ends lost 6 bases at V and 4 bases at J; junction bases unmatched: 19. The CDR3 is 17 amino acids. In germline, CDR1 is SGHKS, CDR2 YYEKEE (reference sequence). The CDR3 bases are TGTGCCAGCACCGGCGGGTTGCGCGGGAGTAAAGGGTACGAGCAGTACTTC. Translated: CASTGGLRGSKGYEQYF.